The entry below describes one T cell receptor beta chain. As yet, its antigen is unknown. The data originate from a study of cytomegalovirus exposure and HLA in healthy donors. Broader study findings: The majority of CMV-associated TCR beta chains were reported as apparently HLA-restricted in a later analysis. Based on reports, TCR beta sequences accurately predicted HLA-A and HLA-B alleles for most subjects. The classifier reportedly diagnosed cytomegalovirus status with high sensitivity and specificity.

CDR3 size: 13 residues. The germline V gene has CDR1 SGHRS and CDR2 YFSETQ. V lost 0 bases to trimming and J lost 7 bases; unmatched junction nucleotides: 0. The PCR had 60 Vbeta and 13 Jbeta primers. Profiling relied on immunoSEQ multiplex PCR, and the TCRdb table lists in-frame clones only, not all of them. The sample data list approximately 110,000 clones. Material for sequencing was PBMCs. The chain carries TRBV5-1 and TRBJ2-1; 8 nucleotides align to TRBD1. The TCR was taken from a middle-aged man in good health and CMV-seronegative. CDR3 loop: CASSLGTGNEQFF. For the CDR3, the DNA is TGCGCCAGCAGCTTGGGGACAGGGAATGAGCAGTTCTTC.